This T cell receptor beta chain was captured by sequencing in a study of patients and donors after allogeneic stem cell transplantation. This clonotype was observed at least ten times. The CDR3 contains 14 residues. Trimming cost V 4 bases and J 4 bases, with 11 bases left between them. MiXCR, applied by TCRdb to the RT-PCR reads, yields one record per CDR3 protein. The sample has 390,000 or so distinct CDR3 sequences, approximately 16% seen once. Sequenced sample: blood, either unsorted or a sorted T cell fraction (not recorded which). This chain links TRBV12-3 or TRBV12-4 with TRBJ1-3, with no clear D. This TCR was sampled from a human donor who was either an allogeneic HSCT recipient or a stem cell or donor lymphocyte infusion donor (not recorded which). It is not recorded whose cells these are; they may come from a transplant donor. CDR3 residues: CASSSGRWGNTIYF. The CDR3 DNA follows: TGTGCCAGCAGTTCCGGAAGGTGGGGAAACACCATATATTTT.